Each of the 2 T cell receptor beta chains below was sequenced from the same sample in a study of glioma-infiltrating T cells after dendritic cell vaccination. Time point defined: after dendritic cell vaccination, including at tumor progression/relapse. Repertoires were generated with immunoSEQ multiplex PCR, while TCRdb's copy carries only in-frame clones and drops some. This sample yields about 110,000 clones, of which around 91% are seen a single time; approximately 2.7% belongs to the top ten. The sequences come from blood, collected after dendritic cell vaccination. These receptors were collected from a human donor with glioblastoma.

The chain carries TRBV27 and TRBJ1-2, with 12 bases matching TRBD1. The ends lost 2 bases at V and 3 bases at J; junction bases unmatched: 7. Germline-derived CDR1 and CDR2 are MNHEY and SMNVEV (reference sequence). The CDR3 is made up of 17 amino acids. The CDR3 region is CASSLGGQGAPHYGYTF. The CDR3 bases are TGTGCCAGCAGTTTAGGGGGACAGGGGGCGCCTCACTATGGCTACACCTTC.

The V gene is TRBV5-6, the J gene TRBJ2-3; D gene ambiguous. Germline V CDR1 and CDR2: SGHDT, YYEEEE. The CDR3 extends over 14 amino acids. The V gene lost 5 bases and the J gene lost 5 bases, with 15 bases spanning the gap. In DNA, the CDR3 is TGTGCCAGCAGTCCTTCCTATCCGAAAGATACGCAGTATTTT. It translates to CASSPSYPKDTQYF.